Included here is one TCR beta chain sequence, with context. Its binding antigen is unknown. The sample holds no much larger clone one base away, and base qualities are not on file. The cohort was made up of roughly 670 healthy bone marrow donors. All cohort members were sampled while nominally healthy, although unrecorded immune exposures were likely present. CMV serostatus was recorded as positive for some 300 and negative for about half of the 666 cohort members, whereas no CMV serostatus was recorded for the donor in question. A peripheral blood sample was collected from each donor, and TCR beta sequencing was performed on peripheral blood mononuclear cells. The Qiagen DNeasy Blood Extraction Kit was used to extract genomic DNA from the blood cell samples. At the junction V is shortened by 5 bases and J by 4 bases, with 14 bases in between. Including cysteine and phenylalanine, the CDR3 has 15 amino acids. CDR3 DNA is the only sequence kept; it has 45 bases, read in frame from the first base. CDR1 MNHEY and CDR2 SVGAGI were looked up in the germline V gene.

Libraries were made using the immunoSEQ multiplex PCR assay. For the multiplex PCR, a mixture combining 60 forward primers for TCR Vbeta segments and 13 reverse primers for TCR Jbeta segments was used. A multiplex PCR assay on genomic DNA amplified the CDR3 region of rearranged TCR beta genes. Amplified TCR beta libraries were sequenced as 87-base-pair reads on the Illumina HiSeq System. Per the source publication's procedure: A later analysis tallied roughly 80 million unique TCR beta chains across the 666 repertoires, and about 10 million of those chains were shared by two or more donors. A nearest-neighbor algorithm error-corrected the raw reads and collapsed the reads into unique sequences, merging closely related sequences to remove PCR and sequencing errors. Alignment of CDR3 sequences to IMGT reference sequences was used to assign V, D and J gene segments. For a sequence to be retained, at least a six-nucleotide match to both a V gene segment and a J gene segment was required. Rearrangements were classified as productive when the CDR3 lacked stop codons and remained in frame with V and J, and all other rearrangements were classified as non-productive. Following IMGT convention, CDR3 was defined as the stretch from the second conserved V-encoded cysteine up to the conserved J-encoded phenylalanine. The earlier analysis of some 540 of the donors excluded any sequence lacking an unambiguous match to a single V gene segment. An earlier analysis of several hundred of the donors called V segments functional above 56.7% productive rearrangements and segregating when the between-donor standard deviation exceeded 5%. A statistical classification framework was built for diagnosing cytomegalovirus status from the catalog of TCR beta chain sequences. In a later analysis, V and J genes were assigned by comparing TCR nucleotide sequences against IMGT/GENE-DB human TR gene sequences. In a later analysis, CDR3 sequences and most-parsimonious VDJ recombination scenarios were assigned using the TCRdist pipeline. In a later analysis, each TCR beta chain was defined by its CDR3 amino acid sequence together with its V-gene family, and reads lacking a unique V-gene family were excluded. A later analysis removed roughly 590 highly shared, low-generation-probability nucleotide sequences to deal with suspected cross-contamination and a sequencing artifact. In a later analysis, a clonal expansion index was calculated for each public chain from normalized within-repertoire ranks of inferred template counts. In a later analysis, generation probabilities were computed with a VDJ recombination model fitted to out-of-frame rearrangements, and the resulting probabilities were checked against IGoR. Hypergeometric tests were used in a later analysis to score TCR-TCR, TCR-HLA and TCR-CMV co-occurrence, with a repertoire-size bias correction applied to the TCR pairs. In a later analysis, false discovery rates were estimated by permuting HLA or CMV assignments 20 times. In a later analysis, co-occurring TCRs were grouped using DBSCAN, with TCRdist sequence similarity added in when clustering inside HLA-allele-positive subsets. For co-occurrence clustering, repertoires with fewer than 30,000 or more than 120,000 public chains were excluded, along with five or six repertoires with anomalous nucleotide sharing. TCRdb took over this immuneACCESS table, retaining in-frame rearrangements with V and J assigned. Such tables are incomplete; in checked studies, under half of the missing clones stem from an unresolved V gene, and the remainder is unexplained. V and J calls and clone size follow that table, whereas D and trimming were derived from the DNA. The sample table holds some 120,000 clones, of which about 79% were seen once. The ten largest clonotypes hold approximately 1.9% of the sample.

These data originate in a study of cytomegalovirus exposure and HLA in healthy donors (dated by TCRdb to 2017 to 2019). With regard to the full study: An earlier analysis of approximately 590 of the donors reported more than 250 Gb of sequence data and some 100 million unique TCR beta sequences from roughly 180 million T cells. A later genetic analysis used genome-wide SNP genotypes for about three fifths of the 666 donors, treating that subset as a discovery cohort. Because of strong linkage in the cohort, roughly five DR-DQ haplotypes were treated as single units for association and clustering. Every repertoire in the discovery cohort had been generated on one and the same sequencing platform. The number of typed donors differed by locus: roughly 620-630 for A, B, C, DRB1 and DQB1; some 500 for DQA1; approximately 610 for DPA1; and about 450 for DPB1. The later analysis used no new phenotypic data to find candidate immune exposures, relying instead on TCR beta sequences and their occurrence across donors. The study used immunosequencing to profile the T cell repertoires of 666 subjects and linked those repertoires to cytomegalovirus serostatus. Across about 380 genotyped donors of the cohort, an average of 235,054 unique TCR beta nucleotide sequences per donor were sequenced, and approximately 17% of those sequences were non-productive. The study was designed to test whether signatures of past pathogen exposure could be identified by cataloging public T cell receptors. The genetic ancestry cluster associated with self-reported Caucasian donors included 65% to 90% of the roughly 400 genotyped donors. Donor age, sex, ethnicity and CMV serostatus were collected together with the repertoire data. A later analysis re-analyzed previously published TCR beta repertoires from several hundred donors and added high-resolution HLA genotyping to study TCR occurrence patterns. Besides the first cohort of some 670 subjects, a separate validation cohort made up of around 120 different subjects was used. An earlier analysis of some 600 of the donors applied high-throughput TCR beta sequencing to assess whether each TCR beta V gene segment acted as functional or pseudogenic. High-throughput TCR immunosequencing, statistical association of individual TCRs with disease status, and machine learning were combined to predict cytomegalovirus infection status. Both class I and class II loci were covered by HLA typing, at four-digit resolution. Around 320 gigabases of sequencing data and approximately 84 million unique TCR sequences were included in an early release covering 550 to 800 HLA-typed donors. Study-wide findings and limitations: A total of about 180 TCR beta chains were listed by the study as associated with cytomegalovirus. A cluster of highly shared sequence variants was judged likely to be a technical artifact of the sequencing pipeline. According to a later analysis, most CMV-associated TCR beta chains appeared to be HLA-restricted, and the HLA associations seemed to be driven largely by CMV exposure. A later analysis associated about 17,000 TCR beta sequences with specific HLA alleles at a false discovery rate of 0.05. A later analysis found that TCR association rates varied across HLA loci, with DRB1 alleles showing the most associated TCRs and HLA-C alleles the fewest. Because counts were too low, some 16 rarely observed V segments, including chromosome 9 orphons, were excluded from the earlier analysis of several hundred of the donors. In vitro tests confirmed that a few of the cytomegalovirus-associated TCR beta chains recognize cytomegalovirus antigens. Some IMGT-functional V segments, including TRBV6-2 and TRBV6-3, could not be told apart with the 87-base-pair reads, so those segments were excluded. An association between a missense DCLRE1C variant and V-gene and J-gene trimming of TCR beta chains was found in a later genetic analysis and replicated in an independent cohort. It was suggested by the authors that the approach could potentially be generalized to other disease states and immunological phenotypes. Broadly in line with IMGT annotations, most TCR beta V segments showed up in productive rearrangements about 87% or about 30% of the time in an earlier analysis of 587 of the donors. Linkage disequilibrium might explain the correlated functional status among segregating V segments, but an unknown experimental factor could not be excluded. Assigning TCR associations to individual alleles was difficult when HLA alleles, especially DR and DQ, strongly co-occurred. Roughly uniform sequencing depth across donors was assumed in presence/absence analyses, although this assumption may not hold. Several of the top co-occurrence clusters appeared to be linked to parvovirus B19, influenza, CMV and Epstein-Barr virus, according to a later analysis. HLA typing was unavailable for some donors at each locus, so association tests used only the typed subset. Compared with equally common non-associated chains, HLA-associated TCR beta chains in a later analysis were more clonally expanded and had lower generation probabilities. In both the original and validation cohorts, the classifier was reported to diagnose cytomegalovirus status with high specificity and sensitivity. A further reported finding was that TCR beta sequences accurately predicted the HLA-A and HLA-B alleles for most subjects in the first cohort. A later genetic analysis reported fewer N-insertions in productive TCRs among donors in an Asian-associated ancestry cluster than the roughly 700-donor mean. For the cohort, immune exposure information was limited to CMV serostatus. The cohort was sequenced for TCR beta chains only, and without alpha or paired-chain data the features that could be detected were limited. Across donors, most TCR sequences were observed very rarely, whereas some public TCRs were present in many individuals.

The V and J segments used are TRBV6-5 and TRBJ1-4; the D gene is perhaps TRBD1, on 6 matching bases. Sequencing was carried out using PBMCs. The origin of this receptor is a human donor in good health. The CDR3 protein is CASSGTGTLNEKLFF. The nucleotide sequence reads TGTGCCAGCAGTGGCACAGGGACCCTTAATGAAAAACTGTTTTTT.